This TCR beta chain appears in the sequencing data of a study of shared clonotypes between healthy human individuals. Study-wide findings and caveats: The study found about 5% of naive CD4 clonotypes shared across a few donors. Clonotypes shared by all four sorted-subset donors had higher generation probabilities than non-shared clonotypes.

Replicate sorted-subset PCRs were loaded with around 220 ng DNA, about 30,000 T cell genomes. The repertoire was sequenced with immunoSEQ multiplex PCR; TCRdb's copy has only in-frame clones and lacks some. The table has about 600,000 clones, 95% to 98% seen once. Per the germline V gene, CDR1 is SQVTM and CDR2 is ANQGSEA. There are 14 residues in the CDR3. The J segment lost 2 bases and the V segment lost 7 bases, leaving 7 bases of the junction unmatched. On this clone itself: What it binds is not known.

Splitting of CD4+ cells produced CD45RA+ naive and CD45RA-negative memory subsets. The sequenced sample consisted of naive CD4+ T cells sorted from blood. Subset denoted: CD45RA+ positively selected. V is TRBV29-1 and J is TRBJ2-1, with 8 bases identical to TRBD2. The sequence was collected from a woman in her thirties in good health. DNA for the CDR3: TGCAGCGGAAGCGGGAGATACCCCTACAATGAGCAGTTCTTC. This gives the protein CSGSGRYPYNEQFF.